The 30 T cell receptor beta chains presented below share a single source sample, sequenced in a study of a mutant IDH1 vaccine in newly diagnosed glioma. Antigens for these TCRs are unknown. Assay used: immunoSEQ multiplex PCR; TCRdb lists only in-frame clones, some missing. The sample shows 100,000 to 120,000 clones, 85% to 90% of them seen only once. Stated time point: week 11, during vaccination. In the vaccine, a single dose held 300 ug of the mutant IDH1 20-mer peptide, along with topical imiquimod. This sample comprised PBMCs, obtained from a glioma patient whose treatment included an IDH1 peptide vaccine. These receptors originate from a woman aged 45-65 years with glioma.

The rearrangement links TRBV18 to TRBJ2-1; the D is unclear. With 1 base removed from V and 1 base from J, the gap between germline ends came to 2 bases. CDR3 length: 13 amino acids. Looked up from germline, CDR1 is KGHSH and CDR2 is LQKENI. DNA of the CDR3: TGTGCCAGCTCACCACAATCCTACAATGAGCAGTTCTTC. Its protein is CASSPQSYNEQFF.

The rearrangement uses TRBV28 and TRBJ1-2; TRBD1 agrees at 10 bases. Losses at the gene ends were 10 bases for V and 5 bases for J; bases not matched to a gene: 4. The CDR3 loop spans 12 amino acids. Germline-derived CDR1 and CDR2 are MDHEN and SYDVKM. The CDR3 sequence: CATGDRGYGYTF. The CDR3 coding sequence is TGTGCCACCGGGGACAGGGGTTATGGCTACACCTTC.

V is TRBV29-1 and J is TRBJ2-7; D is possibly TRBD1 or TRBD2 (6 bases each). Trimming took off 8 bases at V and 4 bases at J, with 18 bases between the two ends. Germline V gene data show CDR1 as SQVTM and CDR2 as ANQGSEA. The CDR3 is made up of 13 amino acids. CDR3 loop: CSTGLQGPYEQYF. DNA of the CDR3: TGCAGCACCGGACTACAGGGTCCATACGAGCAGTACTTC.

The chain has TRBV5-4 and TRBJ2-5, with TRBD2 matching over 12 bases. This CDR3 spans 15 amino acids. Germline values: CDR1 SGHNT, CDR2 YYREEE (reference sequence). Trimming removed 7 bases from V and 6 bases from J; junction bases left unmatched: 10. Written as DNA, the CDR3 is TGTGCCAGCGGACTAGCGGGAAGGATATTGAAGACCCAGTACTTC. Its translation: CASGLAGRILKTQYF.

The chain links TRBV9 to TRBJ2-2; the match to TRBD2 covers 8 bases. Germline V gene sequence: CDR1 SGDLS, CDR2 YYNGEE. Trimming cost V 6 bases and J 5 bases; bases outside gene matches: 9. This CDR3 spans 15 amino acids. The chain's CDR3 is CASMRSGSMTGELFF. The CDR3 nucleotides are TGTGCCAGCATGAGAAGCGGGAGTATGACCGGGGAGCTGTTTTTT.

This chain uses TRBV10-1 with TRBJ2-7; D is possibly TRBD1 or TRBD2 (5 bases each). The V and J ends lost 0 bases and 6 bases respectively, with 15 bases between them. Germline CDR1 reads WNHNN; CDR2 reads SYGVQD (reference sequence). The CDR3 has 15 residues. As DNA, the CDR3 is TGCGCCAGCAGTGAGTCGGGGCGGGCCCCCGGCGAGCAGTACTTC. Translating gives CASSESGRAPGEQYF.

A word on this clone: Mismatch with germline at one junction end may stem from a read error. This CDR3 is also generated by other DNA sequences in the sample. V is TRBV2 and J is TRBJ1-1; unclear D gene. The CDR3 totals 14 residues. Germline loops: CDR1 SNHLY, CDR2 FYNNEI. In DNA, the CDR3 is TGCGCCAGCAGCGGCGTTAGTCTGAACACTGAAGCTTTCTTT. This gives the protein CASSGVSLNTEAFF.

The chain employs TRBV28 and TRBJ1-4; 7 bases line up with TRBD1. CDR1 is MDHEN and CDR2 is SYDVKM in the germline V gene. The CDR3 is 14 amino acids. The ends lost 9 bases at V and 8 bases at J; junction bases unmatched: 12. CDR3 residues: CASMTGTAREKLFF. For the CDR3, the DNA is TGTGCCAGTATGACAGGGACCGCCCGAGAAAAACTGTTTTTT.

The rearrangement joins TRBV18 to TRBJ1-2; tentatively, D is TRBD1 (5 bases). CDR1 KGHSH and CDR2 LQKENI come from the germline V gene. Deletions cut 3 bases from V and 0 bases from J, with 17 bases between. The CDR3 contains 17 residues. CDR3 in DNA: TGTGCCAGCTCACCGCTCCAGGGACGTACAGCTAACTATGGCTACACCTTC. This sequence encodes CASSPLQGRTANYGYTF. The variable domain in full, with the rest retrieved from reference TRBV18 and TRBJ1-2, is NAGVMQNPRHLVRRRGQEARLRCSPMKGHSHVYWYRQLPEEGLKFMVYLQKENIIDESGMPKERFSAEFPKEGPSILRIQQVVRGDSAAYFCASSPLQGRTANYGYTFGSGTRLTVV.

This clone appeared a few times. V gene TRBV30 combines with J gene TRBJ1-4; D is perhaps TRBD1 (5 bases). Germline-derived CDR1 and CDR2 are GTSNPN and SVGIG (reference sequence). This CDR3 has 12 residues. V was clipped by 2 bases and J by 7 bases, with 8 bases between them. CDR3 amino acids: CAWSRTPEKLFF. The DNA for the CDR3 is TGTGCCTGGAGTCGGACACCTGAAAAACTGTTTTTT.

V is TRBV5-1 and J is TRBJ2-1; 7 positions agree with TRBD1. The CDR3 loop spans 17 amino acids. Germline V CDR1 and CDR2: SGHRS, YFSETQ. The ends lost 0 bases at V and 0 bases at J; junction bases unmatched: 6. The CDR3 region has the DNA TGCGCCAGCAGCTTGGTTCCGGGACAGATCTCCTACAATGAGCAGTTCTTC. Translating it yields CASSLVPGQISYNEQFF. Full variable domain (missing parts from reference TRBV5-1 and TRBJ2-1): KAGVTQTPRYLIKTRGQQVTLSCSPISGHRSVSWYQQTPGQGLQFLFEYFSETQRNKGNFPGRFSGRQFSNSRSEMNVSTLELGDSALYLCASSLVPGQISYNEQFFGPGTRLTVL.

J is TRBJ2-1 and V is TRBV27; 8 bases fit TRBD1. With 3 bases clipped from V and 3 bases from J, the junction kept 7 bases outside the gene matches. The CDR3 totals 16 residues. CDR1 MNHEY and CDR2 SMNVEV come from the germline V gene (reference sequence). The CDR3 spells CASSFSTGDSYNEQFF. In nucleotides, the CDR3 is TGTGCCAGCAGTTTTTCGACAGGGGATAGCTACAATGAGCAGTTCTTC.

CDR3 bases: TGTGCCAGCAGCCCCCCCGGGGGTGAAACCGGGGAGCTGTTTTTT. Its protein product is CASSPPGGETGELFF. V gene TRBV7-9 combines with J gene TRBJ2-2, with D tentatively TRBD2 (6 bases). V was clipped by 5 bases and J by 5 bases, with 15 bases between them. CDR1 and CDR2 from the germline V gene are SEHNR and FQNEAQ (reference sequence). CDR3 length equals 15 residues.

This chain connects TRBV29-1 to TRBJ2-1; D possibly corresponds to TRBD1 (6 bases). V was shortened by 0 bases and J by 0 bases, with 9 bases between the two germline ends. This CDR3 region has 15 residues. The germline CDR1 and CDR2 sequences are SQVTM and ANQGSEA. The CDR3 DNA is TGCAGCGTTGAAGAGGGGGCGAGCTCCTACAATGAGCAGTTCTTC. Protein product: CSVEEGASSYNEQFF.

The rearrangement links TRBV2 to TRBJ2-5; a weak D match, TRBD2 (5 bases). Germline CDR1 and CDR2: SNHLY and FYNNEI. The CDR3 consists of 13 residues. The V end was cut by 6 bases, the J end by 4 bases, with 12 bases between. CDR3 loop: CASRTGTLETQYF. CDR3 in DNA: TGTGCCAGCAGGACGGGAACATTAGAGACCCAGTACTTC.

V is TRBV11-3 and J is TRBJ2-1; 14 bases match TRBD2. J gave up 9 bases and V 0 bases, and 1 base lay outside the gene matches. CDR1 is SGHNT, CDR2 YENEEA, per germline. The CDR3 has 15 amino acids. CDR3 residues: CASSLEGLAGVEQFF. The CDR3 nucleotides are TGTGCCAGCAGCTTAGAGGGACTAGCGGGAGTTGAGCAGTTCTTC.

The chain combines TRBV23-1 with TRBJ2-5; D remains ambiguous. TRBV23-1 is recorded as an ORF, its role being uncertain. This CDR3 region has 15 residues. Trimming took 1 base from V and 5 from J, leaving 14 bases between them. The CDR3: CASSQLIEAWETQYF. CDR3 DNA sequence: TGCGCCAGCAGTCAATTAATAGAGGCTTGGGAGACCCAGTACTTC.

The V gene is TRBV6-5, the J gene TRBJ2-1, with TRBD2 matching 14 bases. CDR1 and CDR2 from the germline V gene are MNHEY and SVGAGI. This CDR3 contains 15 residues. Trimming cost V 5 bases and J 4 bases; bases outside gene matches: 1. The CDR3 nucleotides are TGTGCCAGCAGTCGACTAGCGGGAGGGTACAATGAGCAGTTCTTC. Protein product: CASSRLAGGYNEQFF.

CDR3 in DNA: TGTGCCAGTAGTATTTTGGCGGGAGAATACAATGAGCAGTTCTTC. This gives the protein CASSILAGEYNEQFF. The chain recombines TRBV19 with TRBJ2-1; TRBD2 agrees at 7 bases. V gave up 3 bases and J gave up 4 bases; unmatched junction bases: 6. The CDR3 is made up of 15 amino acids. Germline V gene data show CDR1 as LNHDA and CDR2 as SQIVND (reference sequence). Full variable domain (rest looked up from reference TRBV19 and TRBJ2-1): DGGITQSPKYLFRKEGQNVTLSCEQNLNHDAMYWYRQDPGQGLRLIYYSQIVNDFQKGDIAEGYSVSREKKESFPLTVTSAQKNPTAFYLCASSILAGEYNEQFFGPGTRLTVL.

The V call is TRBV5-1, the J call TRBJ2-2, with TRBD2 matching 8 bases. Trimming at V came to 2 bases and at J to 2 bases, leaving 5 bases not matched to a gene. Looked up from germline, CDR1 is SGHRS and CDR2 is YFSETQ. The CDR3 is made up of 16 amino acids. DNA of the CDR3: TGCGCCAGCAGCTTTTTAGCGGGATCAAACACCGGGGAGCTGTTTTTT. It yields the protein CASSFLAGSNTGELFF.

The chain combines TRBV5-1 with TRBJ2-1; 7 bases match TRBD1. This CDR3 has 14 residues. The germline CDR1 and CDR2 sequences are SGHRS and YFSETQ. Germline trimming cut 2 bases from V and 5 bases from J; bases unmatched to any gene: 4. The DNA for the CDR3 is TGCGCCAGCAGCTTCGGACAGGAGAACAATGAGCAGTTCTTC. Protein: CASSFGQENNEQFF. The full variable domain, rest sourced from reference TRBV5-1 and TRBJ2-1, is KAGVTQTPRYLIKTRGQQVTLSCSPISGHRSVSWYQQTPGQGLQFLFEYFSETQRNKGNFPGRFSGRQFSNSRSEMNVSTLELGDSALYLCASSFGQENNEQFFGPGTRLTVL.

With respect to this clone: Other DNA sequences from this sample encode an identical CDR3 as well. The rearrangement uses TRBV18 and TRBJ1-1; D is perhaps TRBD1 (6 bases). The CDR3 runs to 15 residues. The germline gives CDR1 KGHSH, CDR2 LQKENI. V dropped 3 bases and J dropped 2 bases, with 13 bases sitting between them. CDR3 coding DNA: TGTGCCAGCTCACCCTTTTCAGGGGTTAACACTGAAGCTTTCTTT. Its translation: CASSPFSGVNTEAFF.

This sequence joins TRBV19 and TRBJ2-2; 9 bases are shared with TRBD2. The CDR3 is 15 residues long. Per germline, CDR1 LNHDA and CDR2 SQIVND (reference sequence). V lost 11 bases to trimming and J lost 1 base; unmatched junction nucleotides: 8. In DNA form, the CDR3 reads TGTGCCGCCGCGCGGGGGGGCCGGAACACCGGGGAGCTGTTTTTT. This gives the protein CAAARGGRNTGELFF.

In DNA form, the CDR3 reads TGTGCCAGCAGTCCTAGAGGGACAGGTAAAACTGAAGCTTTCTTT. Translated, it gives CASSPRGTGKTEAFF. V usage is TRBV13 and J usage is TRBJ1-1; TRBD1 matches at 8 bases. This CDR3 has 15 residues. Trimming removed 6 bases from V and 5 bases from J; junction bases left unmatched: 11. Germline CDR1 PRHDT, CDR2 FYEKMQ (reference sequence).

In the case of this clone: This specimen includes other DNA sequences encoding the same CDR3. The chain has TRBV2 and TRBJ1-2; D is uncertain. The CDR3 contains 13 residues. Looked up from germline, CDR1 is SNHLY and CDR2 is FYNNEI. V lost 3 bases and J 4 bases, leaving 9 bases between the germline ends. The CDR3 region has the DNA TGTGCCAGCAGTGATCTGGGCCTCTATGGCTACACCTTC. Its protein product is CASSDLGLYGYTF.

This clone was counted once. V usage is TRBV2 and J usage is TRBJ2-6; D ambiguous. The CDR3 is 14 amino acids. Germline V gene sequence: CDR1 SNHLY, CDR2 FYNNEI. The V and J ends lost 6 bases and 0 bases respectively, with 6 bases between them. CDR3 DNA sequence: TGTGCCAGCAGGGCCATCTCTGGGGCCAACGTCCTGACTTTC. It encodes CASRAISGANVLTF.

The gene calls are TRBV6-5 and TRBJ1-1; D gene ambiguous. The CDR3 has 13 residues. With 4 bases removed from V and 0 bases from J, the gap between germline ends came to 6 bases. CDR1 is MNHEY and CDR2 is SVGAGI in the germline V gene. CDR3 in DNA: TGTGCCAGCAGTTTCCGCCTGAACACTGAAGCTTTCTTT. This gives the protein CASSFRLNTEAFF.

The rearrangement uses TRBV10-1 and TRBJ2-3; D is possibly TRBD1 or TRBD2 (7 bases each). This CDR3 comprises 16 residues. V dropped 0 bases and J dropped 3 bases, with 13 bases sitting between them. CDR1 and CDR2 from the germline V gene are WNHNN and SYGVQD (reference sequence). The CDR3 DNA is TGCGCCAGCAGTGAGTCGGGGAGGGGGCTTACAGATACGCAGTATTTT. This translates into CASSESGRGLTDTQYF.

The rearrangement uses TRBV27 and TRBJ2-3; TRBD2 matches 9 bases. The J segment lost 4 bases and the V segment lost 6 bases, leaving 11 bases of the junction unmatched. CDR3 length equals 16 residues. Per germline, CDR1 MNHEY and CDR2 SMNVEV (reference sequence). DNA for the CDR3: TGTGCCAGCAGAGATAGCGGGAGTGGGGGAGCAGATACGCAGTATTTT. Its translation: CASRDSGSGGADTQYF.

The chain has TRBV2 and TRBJ2-1, with D hard to call. Germline V lookup: CDR1 SNHLY, CDR2 FYNNEI. The CDR3 is 11 amino acids. V was trimmed by 6 bases and J by 10 bases, leaving 10 bases between them. CDR3 DNA: TGTGCCAGCAGGAGAGTCGCGGAGCAGTTCTTC. This codes for CASRRVAEQFF.